Following are 15 T cell receptor beta chains from one sample sequenced in a study of T cells in tumors after PD-1 blockade (dated by TCRdb to the late 2010s). The time point label, as the study defines it: before anti-PD-1 therapy. The library was built by means of the immunoSEQ multiplex PCR assay. TCRdb retrieved this table from immuneACCESS and kept in-frame rearrangements only. Not all clones are present; in checked studies, unresolved V genes account for under half, and no reason is known for the remainder. Recorded for this sample are more than 40,000 clones; 81% of them occurred a single time. The ten largest account for about 3.8% of the sample. The starting material was PBMCs, obtained before anti-PD-1 treatment. Receptors were obtained from a human donor with basal cell carcinoma.

The chain recombines TRBV30 with TRBJ1-2; D unresolved. The CDR3 is 13 amino acids. Germline CDR1 is GTSNPN and CDR2 is SVGIG (reference sequence). V was cut by 5 bases and J by 2 bases, with 12 bases left in between. Written as DNA, the CDR3 is TGTGCCTGGGAGACTGACGCAAACTATGGCTACACCTTC. Its translation: CAWETDANYGYTF.

Written as DNA, the CDR3 is TGTGCCAGCAGCTTGGGACAGGGGGCAGGCTATGGCTACACCTTC. Translated, it gives CASSLGQGAGYGYTF. The chain recombines TRBV5-4 with TRBJ1-2, with 10 bases fitting TRBD1. The germline gives CDR1 SGHNT, CDR2 YYREEE (reference sequence). The CDR3 spans 15 residues. Trimming took 0 bases from V and 4 from J; bases not matched to a gene: 3.

The chain has TRBV30 and TRBJ1-2; tentative D call: TRBD1 (6 bases). This CDR3 comprises 12 residues. V shed 1 base and J shed 8 bases, with 11 bases lying between them. Germline-derived CDR1 and CDR2 are GTSNPN and SVGIG (reference sequence). The CDR3 reads CAWSARDIGYTF. CDR3 nucleotides: TGTGCCTGGAGTGCCCGGGACATCGGCTACACCTTC.

This chain uses TRBV7-9 with TRBJ2-4, with 7 bases aligning to TRBD1. The CDR3 contains 14 residues. V shed 11 bases, J shed 8 bases, and the junction held 15 bases outside the gene matches. Germline V gene lookup returns CDR1 SEHNR and CDR2 FQNEAQ (reference sequence). The CDR3 is CAVVITTGMDIQYF. In nucleotides, the CDR3 is TGTGCCGTAGTCATTACGACAGGGATGGACATTCAGTACTTC.

The chain combines TRBV28 with TRBJ2-7; D may be TRBD1 (5 bases). CDR3 length: 15 residues. Germline V CDR1 and CDR2: MDHEN, SYDVKM. Deletions cut 3 bases from V and 1 base from J, with 13 bases between. For the CDR3, the DNA is TGTGCCAGCAGTTTCATGGTTGGGGCTTCCTACGAGCAGTACTTC. It translates to CASSFMVGASYEQYF.

The chain links TRBV9 to TRBJ2-5; 9 bases map to TRBD2. V gave up 6 bases and J gave up 5 bases; unmatched junction bases: 11. Germline V gene data show CDR1 as SGDLS and CDR2 as YYNGEE. The CDR3 sequence is 15 residues long. The CDR3 sequence is CASTVTAGGRETQYF. The CDR3 DNA follows: TGTGCCAGCACCGTCACAGCGGGGGGCCGTGAGACCCAGTACTTC.

This clone appeared once. V gene TRBV6-5 combines with J gene TRBJ2-2; 12 nucleotides align to TRBD1. The germline V gene encodes CDR1 MNHEY and CDR2 SVGAGI. There are 14 residues in the CDR3. V lost 8 bases and J lost 6; bases outside the gene matches: 4. The CDR3 protein is CASGWDRGPGELFF. CDR3 in DNA: TGTGCCAGCGGTTGGGACAGGGGGCCCGGGGAGCTGTTTTTT.

J is TRBJ1-2 and V is TRBV10-3; D is uncertain. Germline V gene lookup returns CDR1 ENHRY and CDR2 SYGVKD. CDR3 length: 13 amino acids. Trimming cost V 8 bases and J 6 bases, with 16 bases left between them. CDR3 in DNA: TGTGCCATCGTCCCCGCAGGTGGGGATGGCTACACCTTC. Encoded protein: CAIVPAGGDGYTF.

The V call is TRBV28, the J call TRBJ1-1; no clear D. V dropped 5 bases and J dropped 0 bases, with 19 bases sitting between them. Germline lookup yields CDR1 MDHEN and CDR2 SYDVKM. CDR3 size: 17 residues. CDR3 DNA sequence: TGTGCCAGCAGTCCCCGCGTGGAGAAGGCCGTGAACACTGAAGCTTTCTTT. Its protein is CASSPRVEKAVNTEAFF. The complete variable domain, with remaining parts taken from reference TRBV28 and TRBJ1-1, reads DVKVTQSSRYLVKRTGEKVFLECVQDMDHENMFWYRQDPGLGLRLIYFSYDVKMKEKGDIPEGYSVSREKKERFSLILESASTNQTSMYLCASSPRVEKAVNTEAFFGQGTRLTVV.

The chain is built from TRBV30 and TRBJ1-2; TRBD1 agrees at 11 bases. There are 13 residues in the CDR3. The germline CDR1 and CDR2 sequences are GTSNPN and SVGIG (reference sequence). V was clipped by 5 bases and J by 11 bases; unmatched bases: 10. The CDR3 region is CAWGLRTGGRYTF. The CDR3 nucleotides read TGTGCCTGGGGACTCCGGACAGGGGGCAGGTACACCTTC.

The rearrangement joins TRBV3-1 (or the pseudogene TRBV3-2) to TRBJ1-2; 9 bases are shared with TRBD1. V lost 7 bases, J lost 4 bases, and 13 bases stayed unmatched. Germline CDR1 is LGHDT and CDR2 is YNNKEL (reference sequence). This CDR3 has 16 amino acids. CDR3 loop: CASTLSQGALGYGYTF. CDR3 bases: TGTGCCAGCACCCTCTCACAGGGGGCGCTTGGCTATGGCTACACCTTC.

The chain is built from TRBV7-9 and TRBJ1-1; D gene ambiguous. The CDR3 loop spans 15 amino acids. Deletions cut 2 bases from V and 5 bases from J, with 15 bases between. Per the germline V gene, CDR1 is SEHNR and CDR2 is FQNEAQ (reference sequence). CDR3 residues: CASSLNHPTQTEAFF. In nucleotides, the CDR3 is TGTGCCAGCAGCTTAAATCACCCGACTCAGACTGAAGCTTTCTTT. The entire variable domain, with the rest obtained from reference TRBV7-9 and TRBJ1-1, is as follows: DTGVSQNPRHKITKRGQNVTFRCDPISEHNRLYWYRQTLGQGPEFLTYFQNEAQLEKSRLLSDRFSAERPKGSFSTLEIQRTEQGDSAMYLCASSLNHPTQTEAFFGQGTRLTVV.

This clone was detected once. The chain recombines TRBV4-1 with TRBJ2-3; D unclear. The CDR3 consists of 14 residues. Trimming pared 1 base from V and 0 bases from J, leaving 5 bases between. Germline V lookup: CDR1 MGHRA, CDR2 YSYEKL. The CDR3: CASSQAPSTDTQYF. CDR3 in DNA: TGCGCCAGCAGCCAAGCCCCAAGCACAGATACGCAGTATTTT.

The chain employs TRBV19 and TRBJ2-1, with D possibly matching TRBD1 (5 bases). V dropped 9 bases and J dropped 1 base, with 16 bases sitting between them. The CDR3 runs to 15 residues. CDR1 is LNHDA and CDR2 is SQIVND in the germline V gene (reference sequence). The CDR3 loop is CARRDSPLSYNEQFF. CDR3 nucleotides: TGTGCCAGGAGAGACAGTCCCCTATCCTACAATGAGCAGTTCTTC.

This clone came up once. The CDR3 is CASSGDRSSYNSPLHF. The DNA of the CDR3 is TGTGCCAGCAGCGGGGACAGGAGCTCCTATAATTCACCCCTCCACTTT. The chain recombines TRBV5-6 with TRBJ1-6; 8 bases match TRBD1. V gave up 4 bases and J gave up 0 bases; unmatched junction bases: 3. The CDR3 consists of 16 residues. Looked up from germline, CDR1 is SGHDT and CDR2 is YYEEEE.